These 19 T cell receptor beta chains came from one sample sequenced in a study of shared clonotypes between healthy human individuals. The assay was immunoSEQ multiplex PCR, and TCRdb's table has in-frame clones only and misses some. The sample includes hundreds of thousands of clones, around three quarters of them seen just once. Sequencing used memory CD4+ T cells sorted from blood. Subset in this sample: CD45RA-negative fraction. The receptors were gathered from a woman in her twenties or thirties in good health.

The V and J genes are TRBV28 and TRBJ1-2, with 7 positions matching TRBD1. V lost 1 base and J lost 8; bases outside the gene matches: 13. From germline, CDR1 is MDHEN and CDR2 SYDVKM. The CDR3 covers 16 residues. Here the CDR3 DNA reads TGTGCCAGCAGTTTATCGGAGGGGGCGCAGTCGGAGGGCTACACCTTC. Translation gives CASSLSEGAQSEGYTF.

CDR3 sequence reads: CASSFAGLAGAETQYF. CDR3 nucleotides: TGTGCCAGCAGCTTTGCTGGACTAGCGGGAGCAGAGACCCAGTACTTC. V gene TRBV7-6 combines with J gene TRBJ2-5, with 13 bases aligning to TRBD2. V gave up 3 bases and J gave up 4 bases; unmatched junction bases: 5. The CDR3 is made up of 16 amino acids. Germline CDR1 is SGHVS and CDR2 is FNYEAQ.

A word on this clone: This same CDR3 is encoded by further DNA sequences in the sample. V is TRBV11-2 and J is TRBJ1-2, with D uncertain. The ends were cut back, 0 bases at V and 0 bases at J, with 11 bases in the middle. The CDR3 is made up of 16 amino acids. Germline V gene data show CDR1 as SGHAT and CDR2 as FQNNGV. CDR3 DNA: TGTGCCAGCAGCTTAGATCTCCGACCAGCTAACTATGGCTACACCTTC. It yields the protein CASSLDLRPANYGYTF.

The chain carries TRBV27 and TRBJ2-7; D unclear. V lost 6 bases to trimming and J lost 3 bases, with 18 bases between them. The CDR3 has 15 amino acids. The germline gives CDR1 MNHEY, CDR2 SMNVEV (reference sequence). CDR3 sequence: CASRTGSSWNYEQYF. In DNA form, the CDR3 reads TGTGCCAGCAGGACCGGTAGTAGCTGGAACTACGAGCAGTACTTC.

The chain couples TRBV29-1 to TRBJ2-3, with D possibly matching TRBD1 (6 bases). The V gene lost 7 bases and the J gene lost 0 bases, with 14 bases spanning the gap. Germline CDR1 and CDR2: SQVTM and ANQGSEA. The CDR3 spans 14 residues. The CDR3 sequence is CSADSLSSTDTQYF. The CDR3 region has the DNA TGCAGCGCGGACAGCTTATCTAGCACAGATACGCAGTATTTT.

This clone showed up just a few times. Possible read error: a much larger clone is one base away. This chain links TRBV7-2 with TRBJ2-2; D not certain. With 1 base removed from V and 7 bases from J, the gap between germline ends came to 4 bases. The CDR3 spans 12 residues. From germline, CDR1 is SGHTA and CDR2 FQGNSA. The CDR3, as DNA: TGTGCCAGCAGCTTAGAAGTCGGGGAGCTGTTTTTT. Translated, it gives CASSLEVGELFF.

This clone was recorded at least ten times. J is TRBJ2-2 and V is TRBV5-4; 7 bases line up with TRBD1. Looked up from germline, CDR1 is SGHNT and CDR2 is YYREEE (reference sequence). The length of the CDR3 is 15 residues. V gave up 4 bases and J gave up 3 bases; unmatched junction bases: 6. CDR3 region: CASSVDRDDTGELFF. Written as DNA, the CDR3 is TGTGCCAGCAGCGTTGACAGGGACGACACCGGGGAGCTGTTTTTT.

The chain links TRBV9 to TRBJ2-3; the match to TRBD1 covers 8 bases. The CDR3 spans 16 residues. V gave up 0 bases and J gave up 2 bases; unmatched junction bases: 5. CDR1 and CDR2 from the germline V gene are SGDLS and YYNGEE. The CDR3 sequence is CASSVAYRGSTDTQYF. DNA of the CDR3: TGTGCCAGCAGCGTAGCCTACAGGGGGTCCACAGATACGCAGTATTTT.

The chain links TRBV7-9 to TRBJ1-1; D may be TRBD1 (5 bases). The germline gives CDR1 SEHNR, CDR2 FQNEAQ (reference sequence). Between the trimmed V and J ends, which lost 8 bases and 0 bases, there was a span of 19 bases. This CDR3 has 16 residues. CDR3 DNA: TGTGCCAGCTCCATCCCGATGGGGCAGGTGAACACTGAAGCTTTCTTT. It translates to CASSIPMGQVNTEAFF.

This clone has just a few counts. V is TRBV5-6 and J is TRBJ2-3, with D uncertain. The CDR3 is made up of 11 amino acids. Trimming cost V 8 bases and J 5 bases, with 9 bases left between them. Germline V gene lookup returns CDR1 SGHDT and CDR2 YYEEEE. The CDR3 spells CASSQRDTQYF. The CDR3 DNA reads TGTGCCAGTTCACAAAGAGATACGCAGTATTTT.

The chain combines TRBV18 with TRBJ2-7; 9 positions agree with TRBD2. Germline V lookup: CDR1 KGHSH, CDR2 LQKENI. CDR3 length: 15 residues. V dropped 3 bases and J dropped 2; count of bases not matched to a gene: 5. As DNA, the CDR3 is TGTGCCAGCTCACCTCTAGCGGGAATTGCCTACGAGCAGTACTTC. Protein: CASSPLAGIAYEQYF. Drawing the rest from reference TRBV18 and TRBJ2-7, the complete variable domain is NAGVMQNPRHLVRRRGQEARLRCSPMKGHSHVYWYRQLPEEGLKFMVYLQKENIIDESGMPKERFSAEFPKEGPSILRIQQVVRGDSAAYFCASSPLAGIAYEQYFGPGTRLTVT.

The rearrangement uses TRBV18 and TRBJ2-7; 10 bases map to TRBD1. Germline trimming cut 4 bases from V and 3 bases from J; bases unmatched to any gene: 3. The CDR3 totals 14 residues. Looked up from germline, CDR1 is KGHSH and CDR2 is LQKENI. The CDR3 spells CASSQGTGDYEQYF. DNA of the CDR3: TGTGCCAGCTCACAGGGGACAGGGGACTACGAGCAGTACTTC.

The chain links TRBV6-1 to TRBJ2-2; no firm D call. V lost 5 bases and J 0 bases, leaving 10 bases between the germline ends. The CDR3 consists of 15 residues. The germline gives CDR1 MNHNS, CDR2 SASEGT. In DNA form, the CDR3 reads TGTGCCAGCAGTCTTACACATACGAACACCGGGGAGCTGTTTTTT. Amino acid sequence: CASSLTHTNTGELFF.

The chain uses TRBV7-9 and TRBJ1-1; D ambiguous. The CDR3 consists of 15 residues. CDR1 SEHNR and CDR2 FQNEAQ come from the germline V gene (reference sequence). Between the trimmed V and J ends, which lost 2 bases and 1 base, there was a span of 11 bases. CDR3 sequence: CASSLYAGTNTEAFF. DNA of the CDR3: TGTGCCAGCAGCTTATACGCAGGAACGAACACTGAAGCTTTCTTT.

This clone was seen a few times. The chain is built from TRBV5-4 and TRBJ1-2; D is undetermined. The germline V gene encodes CDR1 SGHNT and CDR2 YYREEE (reference sequence). This CDR3 has 14 amino acids. The V end lost 4 bases, the J end lost 3 bases, and 13 bases lay between the germline ends. The CDR3 bases are TGTGCCAGCAGCAGACATGCGAACGACTATGGCTACACCTTC. It specifies CASSRHANDYGYTF.

The gene calls are TRBV2 and TRBJ1-1; D may be TRBD1 (5 bases). From germline, CDR1 is SNHLY and CDR2 FYNNEI. CDR3 length equals 16 residues. V was clipped by 7 bases and J by 2 bases, with 20 bases between them. The CDR3 DNA reads as TGTGCCAGCAACCGATTAGGGACGACTCGCAACACTGAAGCTTTCTTT. It translates to CASNRLGTTRNTEAFF.

This clone has a single count. V gene TRBV15 combines with J gene TRBJ1-4, with TRBD1 as a possible D gene (6 bases). The length of the CDR3 is 13 residues. Trimming cost V 5 bases and J 8 bases, with 12 bases left between them. Looked up from germline, CDR1 is LNHNV and CDR2 is YYDKDF (reference sequence). The CDR3 here is CATSETGYEKLFF. The CDR3 nucleotides are TGTGCCACCAGCGAGACAGGATACGAAAAACTGTTTTTT.

This chain connects TRBV10-2 to TRBJ1-1; 7 bases fit TRBD1. Germline V gene lookup returns CDR1 WSHSY and CDR2 SAAADI. The V and J ends lost 6 bases and 1 base, in that order; junction bases with no gene match: 5. CDR3 length: 14 amino acids. This CDR3 is CASRATGTNTEAFF. CDR3 bases: TGCGCCAGCAGAGCGACAGGGACGAACACTGAAGCTTTCTTT.

This chain joins TRBV4-2 and TRBJ1-4; TRBD1 agrees at 7 bases. V dropped 0 bases and J dropped 8; count of bases not matched to a gene: 9. In germline, CDR1 is LGHNA, CDR2 YNFKEQ. The CDR3 runs to 16 residues. This CDR3 is CASSQDPRQGEEKLFF. The DNA of the CDR3 is TGTGCCAGCAGCCAAGATCCTCGACAGGGAGAAGAAAAACTGTTTTTT.